Below are 26 T cell receptor beta chains sequenced from a single sample in a study of low-dose radiotherapy and immunotherapy resistance in tumors. cDNA synthesis used a TRAV/TRBV-specific primer set for both chains. TCRs underwent 15 to 20 PCR cycles of amplification with a constant-region primer and V-primer adapter. TCRdb passed the reads through MiXCR, listing each CDR3 protein once. The table has roughly 56,000 distinct CDR3 sequences, about 23% seen once. Documented time point: after trial treatment. Stated treatment: LDRT plus nivolumab, ipilimumab, low-dose cyclophosphamide and aspirin (RACIN trial). Sequencing used PBMCs, obtained after low-dose radiotherapy plus immunotherapy. All receptors derive from a male donor with prostate cancer.

The sample holds many counts of this clonotype. The chain's CDR3 is CSATRDSRTDTQYF. CDR3 coding DNA: TGCAGTGCTACAAGGGACAGCCGCACAGATACGCAGTATTTT. The J gene is TRBJ2-3, the V gene TRBV20-1; 7 bases agree with TRBD1. The J segment lost 1 base and the V segment lost 4 bases, leaving 5 bases of the junction unmatched. In germline, CDR1 is DFQATT, CDR2 SNEGSKA (reference sequence). The CDR3 consists of 14 residues.

In this sample, this clonotype turned up many times. The chain couples TRBV11-2 to TRBJ1-5; 8 positions agree with TRBD1. Unmatched junction bases numbered 4, after V lost 3 bases and J lost 6 bases. The germline V gene encodes CDR1 SGHAT and CDR2 FQNNGV. This CDR3 has 14 residues. CDR3 protein: CASSLDRVGQPQHF. DNA for the CDR3: TGTGCCAGCAGCTTGGACAGGGTGGGTCAGCCCCAGCATTTT.

This clonotype was counted ten times or more. The chain links TRBV20-1 to TRBJ2-1; TRBD2 agrees at 10 bases. Germline V gene data show CDR1 as DFQATT and CDR2 as SNEGSKA (reference sequence). This CDR3 has 16 amino acids. V was clipped by 6 bases and J by 0 bases; unmatched bases: 8. The CDR3 here is CSAPQRGGHSYNEQFF. The DNA for the CDR3 is TGCAGTGCCCCTCAGCGGGGGGGCCACTCCTACAATGAGCAGTTCTTC.

This clonotype was seen just once. A far larger clone is just one base off, so this is likely a read error. CDR3 coding DNA: TGTGGCAGCAGTCGACAGGGAGGGAGCTATGGCTACACCTTC. Amino acid sequence: CGSSRQGGSYGYTF. This chain links TRBV4-2 with TRBJ1-2; TRBD1 matches 7 bases. The CDR3 totals 14 residues. CDR1 and CDR2 (germline): LGHNA, YNFKEQ.

This clonotype came up many times. The chain uses TRBV18 and TRBJ1-2; TRBD1 aligns across 7 bases. This CDR3 has 14 amino acids. Germline V gene sequence: CDR1 KGHSH, CDR2 LQKENI. V lost 6 bases, J lost 4 bases, and 8 bases stayed unmatched. DNA for the CDR3: TGTGCCAGCTCCGCGGACAGGTCCTTCTATGGCTACACCTTC. Its protein product is CASSADRSFYGYTF.

Many counts were recorded for this clonotype. V gene TRBV5-6 combines with J gene TRBJ2-1; D gene unclear. Germline V CDR1 and CDR2: SGHDT, YYEEEE. The V end lost 2 bases, the J end lost 5 bases, and 14 bases lay between the germline ends. There are 15 residues in the CDR3. CDR3 residues: CASSFRLFGNNEQFF. CDR3 nucleotides: TGTGCCAGCAGCTTTCGTCTCTTCGGAAACAATGAGCAGTTCTTC.

This clonotype has a handful of counts. The chain carries TRBV7-6 and TRBJ2-4; D is possibly TRBD2 (5 bases). This CDR3 comprises 17 residues. Trimming stripped 1 base from V and 1 base from J, with 14 bases between. Germline loops: CDR1 SGHVS, CDR2 FNYEAQ. The CDR3 DNA reads as TGTGCCAGCAGCTTAGGGGGTTTGCGGGCCGCCAAAAACATTCAGTACTTC. Its translation: CASSLGGLRAAKNIQYF.

This clonotype occurred many times. The rearrangement links TRBV7-2 to TRBJ2-1; possible D gene TRBD1, 5 bases. The CDR3 is 12 residues long. V shed 3 bases and J shed 7 bases, with 7 bases lying between them. CDR1 is SGHTA, CDR2 FQGNSA, per germline. The DNA for the CDR3 is TGTGCCAGCAGCTTTAACAGGAATGAGCAGTTCTTC. Translated, it gives CASSFNRNEQFF.

CDR3 DNA: TGCAGTGCTAGAGAGCCTAGCGGGGGGCAGGGGGCCCAGTACTTC. Its protein product is CSAREPSGGQGAQYF. V and J are TRBV20-1 and TRBJ2-5, with TRBD2 matching over 11 bases. The CDR3 loop spans 15 amino acids. V shed 0 bases and J 9 bases; nucleotides not matched to a gene: 9. Germline loops: CDR1 DFQATT, CDR2 SNEGSKA (reference sequence).

This clonotype was detected ten times or more. The rearrangement joins TRBV28 to TRBJ2-7, with 7 bases matching TRBD1. Losses at the gene ends were 5 bases for V and 2 bases for J; bases not matched to a gene: 12. The CDR3 totals 16 residues. Germline V CDR1 and CDR2: MDHEN, SYDVKM. The CDR3 reads CASSATGNFLPYEQYF. The CDR3 nucleotides read TGTGCCAGCAGTGCGACAGGGAACTTCTTGCCCTACGAGCAGTACTTC.

This clonotype has ten or more counts. This rearrangement joins TRBV9 to TRBJ2-1; tentative D call: TRBD2 (6 bases). V dropped 0 bases and J dropped 5 bases, with 24 bases sitting between them. This CDR3 region has 19 residues. CDR1 and CDR2 from the germline V gene are SGDLS and YYNGEE. Here the CDR3 reads CASSVELGLKLSGDNEQFF. CDR3 DNA sequence: TGTGCCAGCAGCGTAGAGTTGGGGCTTAAGCTCTCGGGGGACAATGAGCAGTTCTTC.

This clonotype has ten or more counts. The rearrangement links TRBV3-1 to TRBJ2-2; D may be TRBD2 (6 bases). The CDR3 has 18 residues. The V gene's germline CDR1 is LGHDT and CDR2 YNNKEL (reference sequence). The V end lost 3 bases, the J end lost 7 bases, and 24 bases lay between the germline ends. The CDR3 coding sequence is TGTGCCAGCAGCCACCAAAAACATTCCGGAGGGCCGAGCGGGGAGCTGTTTTTT. Encoded protein: CASSHQKHSGGPSGELFF.

Notes on this clonotype: A far larger clone is one base from this, pointing to a likely read error. This chain uses TRBV5-4 with TRBJ2-7; unclear D gene. V shed 0 bases and J shed 7 bases, with 14 bases lying between them. Germline V lookup: CDR1 SGHNT, CDR2 YYREEE (reference sequence). The CDR3 extends over 14 amino acids. CDR3 sequence reads: CASSLAGLYNEQYF. The CDR3, as DNA: TGTGCCAGCAGCTTGGCCGGTCTGTACAATGAGCAGTACTTC.

As concerns this clonotype: At one boundary the junction diverges from the germline segment, which might be a read error. J is TRBJ2-4 and V is TRBV5-3; no firm D call. TRBV5-3 is flagged as an ORF with uncertain function. This CDR3 has 14 amino acids. CDR3 residues: CASSLGGAKNIQYF. The CDR3 region has the DNA TGTGCCAGCAGCTTGGGCGGAGCCAAAAACATTCAGTACTTC.

This clonotype is medium-sized (0.01 to 0.1%) within its sample. The chain joins TRBV7-2 to TRBJ2-3; 8 bases match TRBD2. V lost 8 bases to trimming and J lost 0 bases; unmatched junction nucleotides: 13. This CDR3 region has 17 residues. Germline CDR1 reads SGHTA; CDR2 reads FQGNSA. The CDR3 nucleotides read TGTGCCAGCGCGGCCGGGACTAGTTTTTCTAGCACAGATACGCAGTATTTT. As protein: CASAAGTSFSSTDTQYF.

This clonotype was detected ten times or more. The DNA is omitted, as the CDR3 cannot be located on it reliably, and the CDR3 follows TCRdb's listing. This chain joins TRBV10-1 and TRBJ2-2. A total of 14 residues make up the CDR3, ends included. Looked up from germline, CDR1 is WNHNN and CDR2 is SYGVQD (reference sequence). The CDR3 region is CASSEYSTPGSCFF.

In this sample, this clonotype turned up once. This chain uses TRBV20-1 with TRBJ2-7; TRBD2 matches 16 bases. CDR3 length equals 14 residues. CDR1 DFQATT and CDR2 SNEGSKA come from the germline V gene (reference sequence). CDR3 region: CSAGTSGRAYEQYF. In DNA form, the CDR3 reads TGCAGCGCCGGGACTAGCGGGAGGGCCTACGAGCAGTACTTC.

This clonotype was observed at least ten times. The V and J genes are TRBV5-1 and TRBJ2-1, with TRBD1 identical over 7 bases. V lost 4 bases and J lost 15; bases outside the gene matches: 7. CDR1 is SGHRS and CDR2 is YFSETQ in the germline V gene. The CDR3 totals 11 residues. The DNA for the CDR3 is TGCGCCAGCAGCCCGGACAGGTCTCTGTTCTTC. This encodes CASSPDRSLFF.

This clonotype was recorded many times. This sequence joins TRBV5-1 and TRBJ1-1; D uncertain. The CDR3 consists of 14 residues. V shed 1 base and J shed 3 bases, with 10 bases lying between them. The germline CDR1 and CDR2 sequences are SGHRS and YFSETQ. In nucleotides, the CDR3 is TGCGCCAGCAGCTTGCGAGGTGGGGACACTGAAGCTTTCTTT. It encodes CASSLRGGDTEAFF.

This clonotype was observed many times. The J gene is TRBJ2-2, the V gene TRBV6-5; 10 bases align to TRBD2. Germline assignment: CDR1 MNHEY and CDR2 SVGAGI. The CDR3 has 15 residues. Trimming at V came to 5 bases and at J to 6 bases, leaving 6 bases not matched to a gene. The CDR3 spells CASSTLAGAAGELFF. For the CDR3, the DNA is TGTGCCAGCAGTACTCTAGCGGGAGCCGCCGGGGAGCTGTTTTTT.

This sequence joins TRBV20-1 and TRBJ1-4; D remains unclear. V was shortened by 5 bases and J by 5 bases, with 12 bases between the two germline ends. Per the germline V gene, CDR1 is DFQATT and CDR2 is SNEGSKA (reference sequence). The CDR3 consists of 13 residues. The CDR3, as DNA: TGCAGTGCTCGCCCGGACGGGAATGAAAAACTGTTTTTT. Protein sequence: CSARPDGNEKLFF.

This clonotype was recorded at least ten times. The chain joins TRBV20-1 to TRBJ1-4, with TRBD1 matching over 9 bases. The length of the CDR3 is 16 residues. Germline V CDR1 and CDR2: DFQATT, SNEGSKA (reference sequence). V shed 3 bases, J shed 2 bases, and the junction held 7 bases outside the gene matches. CDR3 in DNA: TGCAGTGCTAGTGGGGGACAGGGATCGACTAATGAAAAACTGTTTTTT. Translated: CSASGGQGSTNEKLFF.

Points on this clonotype: A read error likely explains this, since a far larger clone differs by one base. The V call is TRBV14, the J call TRBJ2-7; D gene uncertain. Trimming took off 4 bases at V and 7 bases at J, with 11 bases between the two ends. The CDR3 covers 12 residues. Germline V gene lookup returns CDR1 SGHDN and CDR2 FVKESK. CDR3 amino acids: CASSPTRVEQYF. CDR3 coding DNA: TGTGCCAGCAGCCCTACACGGGTTGAGCAGTACTTC.

This clonotype showed up many times. The chain has TRBV11-2 and TRBJ2-5; 9 bases align to TRBD2. J lost 5 bases, V lost 0 bases, and 10 bases had no gene match. Germline-derived CDR1 and CDR2 are SGHAT and FQNNGV. The CDR3 extends over 17 amino acids. The CDR3 nucleotides are TGTGCCAGCAGCTTAGAGTTGGCGGGGGGGCAGGCGGAGACCCAGTACTTC. Protein: CASSLELAGGQAETQYF.

In this sample, this clonotype turned up many times. The CDR3 DNA reads as TGTGCCAGCAGTACGGCTAGCGGGTCCCTCAATGAGCAGTTCTTC. Its protein is CASSTASGSLNEQFF. V usage is TRBV27 and J usage is TRBJ2-1, with TRBD2 matching 8 bases. The V segment lost 5 bases and the J segment 6 bases; nucleotides outside the gene matches: 9. The CDR3 runs to 15 residues. Per the germline V gene, CDR1 is MNHEY and CDR2 is SMNVEV (reference sequence).

This clonotype has at least ten counts. V gene TRBV7-6 combines with J gene TRBJ1-2; possibly TRBD1 for D (6 bases). CDR3 size: 14 residues. The V end was cut by 5 bases, the J end by 8 bases, with 18 bases between. Germline V lookup: CDR1 SGHVS, CDR2 FNYEAQ. CDR3 DNA: TGTGCCAGCAGCCGGTCGGATGGGGGCGACGGCTACACCTTC. It codes for CASSRSDGGDGYTF.